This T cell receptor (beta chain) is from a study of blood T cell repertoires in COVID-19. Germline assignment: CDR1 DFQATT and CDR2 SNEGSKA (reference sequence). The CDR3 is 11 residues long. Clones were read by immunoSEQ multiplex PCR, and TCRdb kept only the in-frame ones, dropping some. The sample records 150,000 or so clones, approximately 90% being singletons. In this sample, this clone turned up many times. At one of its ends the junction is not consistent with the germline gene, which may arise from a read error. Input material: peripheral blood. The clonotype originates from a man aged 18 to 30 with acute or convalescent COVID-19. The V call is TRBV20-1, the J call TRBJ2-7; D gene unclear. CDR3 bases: TGCAGTGCCCCTGGAGTGTACGGGCAGTACTTC. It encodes CSAPGVYGQYF.